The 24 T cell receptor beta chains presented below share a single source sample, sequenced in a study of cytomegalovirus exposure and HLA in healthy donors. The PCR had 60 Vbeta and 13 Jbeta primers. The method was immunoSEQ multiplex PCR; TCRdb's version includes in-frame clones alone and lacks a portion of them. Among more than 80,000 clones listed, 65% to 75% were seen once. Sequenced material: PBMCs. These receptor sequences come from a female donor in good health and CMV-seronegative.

The CDR3 loop is CAISESRQDTGELFF. CDR3 DNA: TGTGCCATCAGTGAGTCGAGACAGGACACCGGGGAGCTGTTTTTT. This chain connects TRBV10-3 to TRBJ2-2, with a weak D call TRBD1 (6 bases). CDR3 length equals 15 residues. The ends were cut back, 0 bases at V and 3 bases at J, with 8 bases in the middle. Germline assignment: CDR1 ENHRY and CDR2 SYGVKD.

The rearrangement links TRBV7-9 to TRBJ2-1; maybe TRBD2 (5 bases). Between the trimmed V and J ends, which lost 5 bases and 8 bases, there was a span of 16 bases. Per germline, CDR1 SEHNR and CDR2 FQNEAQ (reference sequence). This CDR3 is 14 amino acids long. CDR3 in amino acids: CASSTARRPDEQFF. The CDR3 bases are TGTGCCAGCAGCACAGCGAGGAGGCCCGATGAGCAGTTCTTC. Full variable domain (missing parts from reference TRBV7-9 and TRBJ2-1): DTGVSQNPRHKITKRGQNVTFRCDPISEHNRLYWYRQTLGQGPEFLTYFQNEAQLEKSRLLSDRFSAERPKGSFSTLEIQRTEQGDSAMYLCASSTARRPDEQFFGPGTRLTVL.

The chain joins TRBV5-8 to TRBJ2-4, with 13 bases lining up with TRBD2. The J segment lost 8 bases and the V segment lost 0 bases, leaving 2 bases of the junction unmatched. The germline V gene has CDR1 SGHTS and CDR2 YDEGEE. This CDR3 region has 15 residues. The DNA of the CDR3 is TGTGCCAGCAGCTTGGGGACTAGCGGGAGTGACATTCAGTACTTC. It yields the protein CASSLGTSGSDIQYF. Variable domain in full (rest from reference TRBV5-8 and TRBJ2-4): EAGVTQSPTHLIKTRGQQATLRCSPISGHTSVYWYQQALGLGLQFLLWYDEGEERNRGNFPPRFSGRQFPNYSSELNVNALELEDSALYLCASSLGTSGSDIQYFGAGTRLSVL.

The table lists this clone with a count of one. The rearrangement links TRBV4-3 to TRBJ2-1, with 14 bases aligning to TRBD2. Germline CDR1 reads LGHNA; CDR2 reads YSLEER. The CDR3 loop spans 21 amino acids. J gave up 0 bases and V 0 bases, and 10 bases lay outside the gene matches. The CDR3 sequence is CASSQEGPGLAGVGSYNEQFF. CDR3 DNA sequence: TGCGCCAGCAGCCAAGAAGGGCCGGGACTAGCGGGAGTAGGCTCCTACAATGAGCAGTTCTTC.

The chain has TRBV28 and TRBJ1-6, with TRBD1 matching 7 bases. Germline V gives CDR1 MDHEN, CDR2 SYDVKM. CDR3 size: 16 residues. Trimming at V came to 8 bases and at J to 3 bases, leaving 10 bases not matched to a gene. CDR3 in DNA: TGTGCCAGCGGCCCTGGGGACAGCTACTATAATTCACCCCTCCACTTT. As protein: CASGPGDSYYNSPLHF. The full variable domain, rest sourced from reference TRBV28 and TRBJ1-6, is DVKVTQSSRYLVKRTGEKVFLECVQDMDHENMFWYRQDPGLGLRLIYFSYDVKMKEKGDIPEGYSVSREKKERFSLILESASTNQTSMYLCASGPGDSYYNSPLHFGNGTRLTVT.

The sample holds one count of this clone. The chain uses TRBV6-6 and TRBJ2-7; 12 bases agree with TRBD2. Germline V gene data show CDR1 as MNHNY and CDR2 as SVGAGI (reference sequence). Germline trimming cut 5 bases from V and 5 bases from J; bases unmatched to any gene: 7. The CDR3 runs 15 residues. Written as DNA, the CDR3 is TGTGCCAGCAGTACAACGACTAGCGGGAGAGACGAGCAGTACTTC. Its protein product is CASSTTTSGRDEQYF.

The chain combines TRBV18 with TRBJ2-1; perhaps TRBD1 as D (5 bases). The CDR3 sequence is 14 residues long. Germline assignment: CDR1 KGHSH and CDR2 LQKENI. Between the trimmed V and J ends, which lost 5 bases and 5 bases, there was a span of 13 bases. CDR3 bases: TGTGCCAGCTCAAGGCAGGGCTTGGACAATGAGCAGTTCTTC. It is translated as CASSRQGLDNEQFF.

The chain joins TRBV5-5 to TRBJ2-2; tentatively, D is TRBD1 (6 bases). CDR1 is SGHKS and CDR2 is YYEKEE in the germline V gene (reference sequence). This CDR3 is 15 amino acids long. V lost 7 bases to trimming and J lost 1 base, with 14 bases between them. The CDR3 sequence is CASERGWVNTGELFF. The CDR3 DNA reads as TGTGCCAGCGAAAGGGGGTGGGTGAACACCGGGGAGCTGTTTTTT.

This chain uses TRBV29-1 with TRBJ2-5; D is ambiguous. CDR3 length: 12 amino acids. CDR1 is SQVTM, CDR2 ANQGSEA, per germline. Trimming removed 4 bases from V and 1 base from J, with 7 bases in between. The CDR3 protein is CSVGGFQETQYF. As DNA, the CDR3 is TGCAGCGTTGGCGGTTTCCAAGAGACCCAGTACTTC.

CDR3 region: CASSLTSGINTQYF. In DNA form, the CDR3 reads TGTGCCAGCAGCCTCACTAGCGGGATAAATACGCAGTATTTT. The chain uses TRBV11-2 and TRBJ2-3; the match to TRBD2 covers 10 bases. Germline CDR1 is SGHAT and CDR2 is FQNNGV. With 5 bases clipped from V and 7 bases from J, the junction kept 6 bases outside the gene matches. This CDR3 has 14 residues.

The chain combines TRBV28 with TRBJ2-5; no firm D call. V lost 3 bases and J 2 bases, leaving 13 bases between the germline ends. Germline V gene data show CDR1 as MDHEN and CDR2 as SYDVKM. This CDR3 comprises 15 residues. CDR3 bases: TGTGCCAGCAGTTTTCCCGGGTCCCAACAAGAGACCCAGTACTTC. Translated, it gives CASSFPGSQQETQYF.

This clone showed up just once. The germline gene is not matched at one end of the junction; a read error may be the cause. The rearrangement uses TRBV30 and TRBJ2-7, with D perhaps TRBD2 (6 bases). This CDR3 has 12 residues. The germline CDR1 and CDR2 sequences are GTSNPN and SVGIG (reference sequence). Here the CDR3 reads CACLADPGLRDF. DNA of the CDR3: TGTGCCTGTTTAGCGGATCCGGGATTAAGAGACTTC.

The CDR3 sequence: CASSGGQGAYGEQYF. CDR3 DNA: TGTGCCAGCAGTGGCGGACAGGGGGCATATGGCGAGCAGTACTTC. The chain is built from TRBV6-1 and TRBJ2-7; 11 bases map to TRBD1. The length of the CDR3 is 15 residues. Germline-derived CDR1 and CDR2 are MNHNS and SASEGT. Trimming cost V 4 bases and J 6 bases; bases outside gene matches: 8.

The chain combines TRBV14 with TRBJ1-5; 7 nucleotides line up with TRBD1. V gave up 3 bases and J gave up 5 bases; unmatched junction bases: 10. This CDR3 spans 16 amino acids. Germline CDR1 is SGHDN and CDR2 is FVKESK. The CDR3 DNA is TGTGCCAGCAGCCACCCCACCCGGACAGGAGATCAGCCCCAGCATTTT. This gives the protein CASSHPTRTGDQPQHF. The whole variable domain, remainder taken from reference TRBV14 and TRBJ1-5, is EAGVTQFPSHSVIEKGQTVTLRCDPISGHDNLYWYRRVMGKEIKFLLHFVKESKQDESGMPNNRFLAERTGGTYSTLKVQPAELEDSGVYFCASSHPTRTGDQPQHFGDGTRLSIL.

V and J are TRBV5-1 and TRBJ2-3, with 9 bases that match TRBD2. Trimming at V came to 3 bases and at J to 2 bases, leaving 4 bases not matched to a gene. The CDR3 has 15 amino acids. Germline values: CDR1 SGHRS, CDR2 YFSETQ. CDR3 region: CASSSGTSSTDTQYF. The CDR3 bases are TGCGCCAGCAGCTCCGGGACTAGCTCCACAGATACGCAGTATTTT. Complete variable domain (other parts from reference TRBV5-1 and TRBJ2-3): KAGVTQTPRYLIKTRGQQVTLSCSPISGHRSVSWYQQTPGQGLQFLFEYFSETQRNKGNFPGRFSGRQFSNSRSEMNVSTLELGDSALYLCASSSGTSSTDTQYFGPGTRLTVL.

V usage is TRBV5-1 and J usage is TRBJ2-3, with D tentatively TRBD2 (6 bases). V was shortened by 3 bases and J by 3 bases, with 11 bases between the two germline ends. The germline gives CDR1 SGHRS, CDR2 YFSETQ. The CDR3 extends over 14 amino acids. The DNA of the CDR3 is TGCGCCAGCAGCTCGGATCGGGAGACAGATACGCAGTATTTT. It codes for CASSSDRETDTQYF.

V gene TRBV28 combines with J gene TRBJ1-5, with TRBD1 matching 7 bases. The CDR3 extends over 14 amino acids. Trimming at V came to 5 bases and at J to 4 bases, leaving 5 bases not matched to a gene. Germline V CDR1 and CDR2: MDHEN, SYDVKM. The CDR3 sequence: CASSPDRENQPQHF. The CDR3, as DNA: TGTGCCAGCAGTCCCGACAGGGAGAATCAGCCCCAGCATTTT.

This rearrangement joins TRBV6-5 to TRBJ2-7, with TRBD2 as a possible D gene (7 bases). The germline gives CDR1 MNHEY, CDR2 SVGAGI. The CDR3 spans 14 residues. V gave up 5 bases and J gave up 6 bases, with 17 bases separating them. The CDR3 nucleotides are TGTGCCAGCAGTGAACAGGGCGGGAGCTCCGAGCAGTACTTC. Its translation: CASSEQGGSSEQYF.

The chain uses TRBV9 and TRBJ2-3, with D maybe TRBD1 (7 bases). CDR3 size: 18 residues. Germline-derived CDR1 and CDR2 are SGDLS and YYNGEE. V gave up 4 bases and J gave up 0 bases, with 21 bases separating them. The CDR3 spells CASSTGTTRGTSTDTQYF. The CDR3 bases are TGTGCCAGCAGCACGGGGACGACCAGGGGGACTAGCACAGATACGCAGTATTTT.

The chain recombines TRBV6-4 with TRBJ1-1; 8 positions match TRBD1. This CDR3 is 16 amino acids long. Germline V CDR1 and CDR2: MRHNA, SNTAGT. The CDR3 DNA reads TGTGAGAGAGGACTCGCCAGGGGGCCCTCGAACACTGAAGCTTTCTTT. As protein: CERGLARGPSNTEAFF.

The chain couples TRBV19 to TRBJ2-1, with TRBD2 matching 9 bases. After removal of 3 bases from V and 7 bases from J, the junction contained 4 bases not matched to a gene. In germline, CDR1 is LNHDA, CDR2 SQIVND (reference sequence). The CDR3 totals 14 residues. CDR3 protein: CASSIKGLANEQFF. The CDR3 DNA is TGTGCCAGTAGTATCAAGGGACTAGCAAATGAGCAGTTCTTC.

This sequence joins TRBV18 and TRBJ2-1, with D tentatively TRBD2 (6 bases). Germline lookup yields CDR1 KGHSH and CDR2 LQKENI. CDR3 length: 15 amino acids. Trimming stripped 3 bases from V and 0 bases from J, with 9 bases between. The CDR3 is CASSPGTVSYNEQFF. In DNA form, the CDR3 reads TGTGCCAGCTCACCGGGGACTGTCTCCTACAATGAGCAGTTCTTC.

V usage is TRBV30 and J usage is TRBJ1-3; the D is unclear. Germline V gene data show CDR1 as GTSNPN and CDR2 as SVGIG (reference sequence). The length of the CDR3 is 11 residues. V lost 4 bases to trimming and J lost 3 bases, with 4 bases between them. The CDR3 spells CAWTNGNTIYF. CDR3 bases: TGTGCCTGGACTAATGGAAACACCATATATTTT.

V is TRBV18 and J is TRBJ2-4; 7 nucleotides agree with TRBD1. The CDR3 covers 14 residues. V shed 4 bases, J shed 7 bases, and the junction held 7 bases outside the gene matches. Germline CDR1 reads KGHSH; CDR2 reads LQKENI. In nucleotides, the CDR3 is TGTGCCAGCTCACTGGGACAGCTGCACAACATTCAGTACTTC. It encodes CASSLGQLHNIQYF.